This TCR beta chain was obtained from a study of cytomegalovirus exposure and HLA in healthy donors. An approximately 120-subject validation cohort, separate from the 666-subject first cohort, supplied the donors. Regarding this clone: Its cognate antigen is unknown.

The protocol was immunoSEQ multiplex PCR, while the TCRdb copy is restricted to in-frame clones and leaves out a portion. The repertoire consists of about 160,000 clones, with roughly nine tenths occurring once and the leading ten covering 4% to 4.5%. The study, taken as a whole, reports: The study labeled fewer than 200 TCR beta chains cytomegalovirus-associated. A few chains linked to CMV were shown in vitro to be specific for CMV antigens.

The CDR3 is 17 residues long. Trimming pared 3 bases from V and 3 bases from J, leaving 18 bases between. Germline V CDR1 and CDR2: LNHDA, SQIVND (reference sequence). This TCR was sampled from a man aged 18 to 29 in good health and CMV-seropositive. The sequencing input was PBMCs. The chain links TRBV19 to TRBJ2-4; TRBD2 might be the D (5 bases). This CDR3 reads CASSMGRREKDKNIQYF. The CDR3, as DNA: TGTGCCAGTAGTATGGGGAGAAGGGAAAAAGACAAAAACATTCAGTACTTC.